This T cell receptor beta chain was identified during a study of OX40 agonist ivuxolimab in advanced cancers. Background for the entire study: Ivuxolimab, which targeted the costimulatory receptor OX40 (CD134), was an agonistic, fully human IgG2 monoclonal antibody. Intravenous ivuxolimab was administered to patients every 2 weeks at six dose levels: 0.01, 0.1, 0.3, 1.5, 3 and 10 mg/kg. Of the 50 to 55 patients in dose escalation, around 20 had hepatocellular carcinoma, about 15 had melanoma, 9 had renal cell carcinoma and 9 had head and neck cancer. The dose-escalation cohort was roughly 87% male with a mean age of about 65 years, ranging from roughly 23 to 79. Patients were allowed to have had prior anti-PD-1, anti-PD-L1 or anti-CTLA-4 therapy, and roughly 40% of the dose-escalation patients had been treated with checkpoint inhibitors. Three dose-escalation patients achieved partial responses, one with hepatocellular carcinoma and two with cutaneous melanoma. Peripheral TCRbeta sequencing aimed to test whether ivuxolimab altered TCR sequence diversity and caused clonal T-cell expansion. The monotherapy dose-escalation portion (N ≈ 50 patients) of the phase I ivuxolimab trial is reported in the paper. Broader findings and caveats from the paper: Partial responders in the 0.1-3.0 mg/kg groups had among the lowest normalized peripheral clonal expansion, especially among CD8+ T cells. After ivuxolimab, CD8+ T cells had more expanded clones than CD4+ T cells on average. Clonal expansion of both CD4+ and CD8+ blood T cells was observed from baseline to week 6 at doses 0.1 to 3.0 mg/kg. The antigen specificity of the peripheral T cells that underwent clonal expansion was not determined. Low levels of normalized T-cell clonal expansion were also seen in some patients who did not respond.

The trial excluded patients who had a history of autoimmune disease or who were on systemic immunosuppression. Peripheral blood for TCR sequencing was collected from all dose cohorts at baseline, on cycle 4 day 1, and on cycle 7 day 1. The samples were drawn from a first-in-human, open-label, multicenter phase I dose-escalation trial of ivuxolimab. Adults with locally advanced or metastatic melanoma, renal cell carcinoma, hepatocellular carcinoma or head and neck squamous cell carcinoma were enrolled in the trial. Before TCR sequencing, CD4+ T cells and CD8+ T cells were sorted from peripheral blood as separate populations. The junction carries 8 bases between V and J, which are trimmed by 4 bases and 6 bases respectively. The germline V gene (reference sequence) supplies CDR1 SEHNR and CDR2 FQNEAQ. Taken from cysteine to phenylalanine, the CDR3 has 12 residues. The read is trimmed to its CDR3 DNA, 36 bases read in frame from base 1.

With regard to this clone: It has no known antigen specificity. No base quality values were provided; no much bigger clone lies one nucleotide off.

Genomic DNA was isolated from the sorted cells so that the TCRbeta CDR3 region could be sequenced. TCRbeta CDR3 regions were sequenced using the immunoSEQ Assay. The table comes from immuneACCESS by way of TCRdb, which keeps in-frame sequences with V and J called. Part of the clones is missing from these tables; in studies checked, under half for an unresolved V gene and the rest for unknown reasons. The sample table contains approximately 74,000 clones; only one count was recorded for roughly four fifths of them. About 5% of the sample is held by the ten biggest clonotypes. This TCR derives from an adult with an advanced solid tumor such as melanoma, head and neck, liver or kidney cancer. The sequencing used CD4+ or CD8+ T cells sorted from blood, collected in a trial of the OX40 agonist ivuxolimab. The chain is assembled from TRBV7-9 and TRBJ2-3, with TRBD2 perhaps the D gene, on 5 matching bases. Here is the DNA: TGTGCCAGCAGCTCCGGCGGGGATACGCAGTATTTT. It specifies CASSSGGDTQYF.